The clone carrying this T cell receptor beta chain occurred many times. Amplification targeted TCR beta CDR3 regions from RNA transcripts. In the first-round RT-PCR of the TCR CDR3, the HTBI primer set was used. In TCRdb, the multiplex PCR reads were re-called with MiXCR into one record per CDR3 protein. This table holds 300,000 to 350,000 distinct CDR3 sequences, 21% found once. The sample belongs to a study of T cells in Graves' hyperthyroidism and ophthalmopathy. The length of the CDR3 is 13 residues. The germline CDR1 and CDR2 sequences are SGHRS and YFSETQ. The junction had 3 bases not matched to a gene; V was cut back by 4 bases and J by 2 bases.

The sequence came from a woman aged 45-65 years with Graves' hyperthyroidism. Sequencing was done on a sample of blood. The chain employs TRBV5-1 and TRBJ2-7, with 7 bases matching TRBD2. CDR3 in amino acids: CASSSGVAYEQYF. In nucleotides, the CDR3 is TGCGCCAGCAGCAGCGGGGTTGCCTACGAGCAGTACTTC.